This section outlines one TCR beta chain sequence together with its context. These data are taken from a study of blood T cell repertoires in COVID-19. In the original workflow: Amplification from reference gene primers served as the basis for estimated nucleated cell counts. TCRdb keeps only in-frame clones here, not all; method: immunoSEQ multiplex PCR. The DNA was the basis for D and trimming; V, J and clone size are from that table. Of about 52,000 clones in the sample, roughly four fifths are singletons; the top ten hold around a quarter. The ends lost 6 bases at V and 0 bases at J; junction bases unmatched: 12. Germline V gene sequence: CDR1 SGHRS, CDR2 YFSETQ. CDR3 length: 17 amino acids.

The chain combines TRBV5-1 with TRBJ2-1; 7 bases map to TRBD2. The sequencing input was peripheral blood. The clonotype comes from a woman older than 75 with COVID-19, enrolled during active disease. The CDR3 spells CASTLTPLADSYNEQFF. CDR3 DNA sequence: TGCGCCAGCACCCTCACCCCCCTAGCGGACTCCTACAATGAGCAGTTCTTC.